This T cell receptor (beta chain) was captured by sequencing in a study of Graves' ophthalmopathy and Graves' hyperthyroidism. This clonotype was found a few times. The study amplified TCR beta CDR3 regions using RNA transcripts. Following a first-round RT-PCR that used HTBI primers, a second-round multiplex PCR was carried out. TCRdb used MiXCR to reprocess the multiplex PCR reads, holding one entry per CDR3 protein. Of 400,000 to 450,000 distinct CDR3 sequences in the sample, roughly 20% were seen once. Germline V gene data show CDR1 as MNHEY and CDR2 as SVGAGI. Deletions cut 4 bases from V and 0 bases from J, with 7 bases between. CDR3 length equals 13 residues.

This sequence was found in a woman under 30 with stable Graves' hyperthyroidism. The chain has TRBV6-5 and TRBJ2-7, with D uncertain. Sequencing was done on a sample of peripheral blood. This CDR3 reads CASSLASSYEQYF. CDR3 DNA: TGTGCCAGCAGTTTAGCTTCCTCCTACGAGCAGTACTTC.